Each of the 6 T cell receptor beta chains below was sequenced from the same sample in a study of regulatory T cells in long-lasting Graves disease. The sample's time point: persistent/refractory GD, antithyroid drugs over 5 years with positive TRAb. The TCR library used RNA extracted from PBMCs. Library construction for TCR beta used iRepertoire HTBI primers and Arm-PCR of CDR3 regions. TCRdb re-called the multiplex PCR reads with MiXCR, one entry per CDR3 protein. This sample has roughly 430,000 distinct CDR3 sequences; 21% occur once, and the top ten carry approximately 15%. The source material was peripheral blood mononuclear cells (PBMCs), sampled when the disease was refractory, from a patient treated with antithyroid drugs. Receptors were obtained from a female donor with Graves disease.

This clonotype has ten or more counts. The V call is TRBV20-1, the J call TRBJ2-5; a possible D gene is TRBD1 (6 bases). V lost 5 bases to trimming and J lost 5 bases, with 15 bases between them. CDR1 and CDR2 from the germline V gene are DFQATT and SNEGSKA (reference sequence). This CDR3 contains 13 residues. Written as DNA, the CDR3 is TGCAGTGCTGGGCAGGGGATGGTGGAGACCCAGTACTTC. Translating gives CSAGQGMVETQYF.

The rearrangement links TRBV19 to TRBJ1-5; 7 bases match TRBD1. Germline values: CDR1 LNHDA, CDR2 SQIVND (reference sequence). The CDR3 runs to 14 residues. Unmatched junction bases numbered 5, after V lost 5 bases and J lost 4 bases. CDR3 in amino acids: CASSVQGTNQPQHF. The CDR3, as DNA: TGTGCCAGTAGTGTACAGGGGACGAATCAGCCCCAGCATTTT.

This clonotype was observed many times. J is TRBJ2-5 and V is TRBV6-5; 11 bases are shared with TRBD1. The CDR3 sequence is 15 residues long. Germline V CDR1 and CDR2: MNHEY, SVGAGI. V lost 4 bases to trimming and J lost 3 bases; unmatched junction nucleotides: 4. The CDR3 loop is CASSSPGQGEETQYF. In DNA, the CDR3 is TGTGCCAGCAGTTCCCCGGGACAGGGGGAAGAGACCCAGTACTTC.

Points on this clonotype: At one of its ends the junction is not consistent with the germline gene, which may arise from a read error. The genes are TRBV3-1 and TRBJ2-2, with D possibly called TRBD1 or TRBD2 (5 bases each). This CDR3 is built from 16 residues. Germline CDR1 LGHDT, CDR2 YNNKEL (reference sequence). The CDR3 DNA is TGTGCCAGCAACCAAACGGGACCGTCGAACACCGGGGAGCTGTTTTTT. It yields the protein CASNQTGPSNTGELFF.

V is TRBV7-9 and J is TRBJ2-5; 12 bases are a match to TRBD2. CDR1 SEHNR and CDR2 FQNEAQ come from the germline V gene (reference sequence). Losses at the gene ends were 4 bases for V and 2 bases for J; bases not matched to a gene: 5. The CDR3 has 16 amino acids. The CDR3 DNA reads as TGTGCCAGCAGCTCCGGGACTAGCGGGCCGCAAGAGACCCAGTACTTC. Translation: CASSSGTSGPQETQYF.

The chain employs TRBV5-1 and TRBJ2-7; D may be TRBD1 or TRBD2 (5 bases each). V was shortened by 4 bases and J by 2 bases, with 10 bases between the two germline ends. CDR1 is SGHRS and CDR2 is YFSETQ in the germline V gene. The CDR3 runs 13 residues. The DNA for the CDR3 is TGCGCCAGCAGCGGGGACGGCCCCTACGAGCAGTACTTC. Encoded protein: CASSGDGPYEQYF.